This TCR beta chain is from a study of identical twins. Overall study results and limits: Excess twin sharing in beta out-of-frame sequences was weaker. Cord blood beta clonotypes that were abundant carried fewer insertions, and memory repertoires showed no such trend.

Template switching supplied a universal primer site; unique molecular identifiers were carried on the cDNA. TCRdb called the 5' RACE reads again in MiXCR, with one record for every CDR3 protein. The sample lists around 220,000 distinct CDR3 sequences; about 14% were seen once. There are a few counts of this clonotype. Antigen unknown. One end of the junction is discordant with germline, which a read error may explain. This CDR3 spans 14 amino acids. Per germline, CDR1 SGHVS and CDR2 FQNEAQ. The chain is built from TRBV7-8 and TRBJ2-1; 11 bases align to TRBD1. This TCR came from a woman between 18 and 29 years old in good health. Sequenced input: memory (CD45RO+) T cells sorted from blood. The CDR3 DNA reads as TGTGCCAGCAGCTTAGGGGGGACAGGGGGAAAGGAAATCTTC. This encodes CASSLGGTGGKEIF. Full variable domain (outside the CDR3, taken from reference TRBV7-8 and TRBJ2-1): GAGVSQSPRYKVAKRGQDVALRCDPISGHVSLFWYQQALGQGPEFLTYFQNEAQLDKSGLPSDRFFAERPEGSVSTLKIQRTQQEDSAVYLCASSLGGTGGKEIFGPGTRLTVL.